This T cell receptor beta chain emerged from a study of T cell responses to AZD1222 COVID-19 vaccine (dated by TCRdb to the early 2020s). Looking at the study overall: AZD1222 recipients given second doses at about 4 weeks or at about 12 weeks were pooled, since spike-specific TCR depth and breadth were not found to differ between the two schedules. A total of roughly 240 trial participants underwent TCR sequencing, of whom about 200 received two doses of AZD1222 and some 26 received two doses of the MenACWY control vaccine. Trial participants were enrolled into age subgroups of 18-55, 56-69 and 70-plus years, which contained approximately 150, 28 and 58 TCR-sequenced participants, respectively. Summary of the overall study and its limitations: Vaccine-associated CD4 TCRs spanned the whole spike protein, with dominant responses in regions 160-218 and 743-854. Because no samples from the day 14 peak response were available, repertoires could be characterized only after the peak T cell response. In the small 56-69-year group, the increase in depth fell short of significance, most likely because of low power. Spike-specific TCR breadth and depth rose significantly after two AZD1222 doses compared with day 0 and with MenACWY recipients. Conclusions about previously exposed vaccinees are limited because only 6 or 7 AZD1222 recipients were SARS-CoV-2 seropositive at baseline. Reportedly, almost half of the unique spike-specific TCRs recognized epitopes lying outside the regions that are mutated in the B.1.351 and B.1.1.7 variants. Participants were mostly white British, with more females than males. The authors suggested clonal diversity may have been underestimated.

Only a few counts were recorded for this clone. This clone's antigen is unknown. Base qualities are missing; no much larger clone stands one base away. The CDR3 regions of human TCRbeta chains were analyzed by immunosequencing. The study's processing was this. Repertoire TCRs were matched against a reference library of SARS-CoV-2-specific TCRs generated with the MIRA antigen-specificity platform. Breadth was defined as the fraction of unique TCRs that were SARS-CoV-2-associated. Depth was defined as the fraction of total T cells that were SARS-CoV-2-associated. Each spike-specific TCR was assigned to its reactive spike region and to a CD4 or CD8 class using the MIRA data. Log10-transformed breadth and depth values were compared by one-way ANOVA with Sidak's multiple comparisons tests. This immuneACCESS table, as held by TCRdb, lists in-frame sequences with V and J called but not all clones. Of the missing ones, under half trace to an unresolved V gene in checked studies; the others have no known cause. That table is the source of V, J and clone size, and D and trimming were worked out from the DNA. The sample yields 95,000 to 100,000 clones; around 84% were counted once. The ten top clones hold approximately 1.3% of the sample.

A distance of 6 bases separates the germline ends of V and J, which lose 5 bases and 4 bases respectively. The germline V gene (reference sequence) sets CDR1 to LNHDA and CDR2 to SQIVND. The CDR3 runs 12 residues from the cysteine to the phenylalanine. Just the 36-base CDR3 DNA is kept, in frame starting at base 1. This sample's time point label indicates: baseline before first vaccination. Vaccinee samples were obtained from the UK trials COV001 and COV002, which included a single-blind randomized controlled phase 2/3 trial of AZD1222 (ChAdOx1 nCoV-19) in healthy adults. For TCRbeta chain sequencing, PBMC samples were collected from trial participants at day 0 and at day 28 after the second dose.

Material: peripheral blood, obtained on day 0 of AZD1222 vaccination. The source of this sequence is an adult in good health. The V and J genes are TRBV19 and TRBJ1-3; TRBD1 is possibly the D segment (5 matching bases). The DNA reads TGTGCCAGTAGTCCAGGGGGAAACACCATATATTTT. It codes for CASSPGGNTIYF.